This T cell receptor beta chain was identified in a study of radiotherapy plus CTLA-4 blockade in lung cancer. Study as a whole: Objective responses were observed in about a sixth of patients, and disease control was achieved by over 30%. Whole-study findings and limits: Once radiotherapy plus ipilimumab had been given, TCR clones derived from tumor expanded in blood.

Profiling relied on immunoSEQ multiplex PCR, and the TCRdb table lists in-frame clones only, not all of them. The sample includes 75,000 to 100,000 clones, 80% to 90% seen only once; the top ten take approximately 5%. Focal radiation plus CTLA-4 blockade with ipilimumab was administered to patients who had chemo-refractory metastatic non-small-cell lung cancer. V was shortened by 4 bases and J by 2 bases, with 12 bases between the two germline ends. Germline V gene lookup returns CDR1 SGHDT and CDR2 YYEEEE. The CDR3 has 15 amino acids. Concerning this clone itself: The antigen is undetermined.

The receptor's source is a human donor with non-small cell lung cancer that progressed on radiotherapy plus ipilimumab. The sample was peripheral blood, taken from a patient treated with radiotherapy plus ipilimumab. The chain links TRBV5-6 to TRBJ2-2; D may correspond to TRBD1 or TRBD2 (5 bases each). CDR3 coding DNA: TGTGCCAGCAGCCCGTTGAGGGACAACACCGGGGAGCTGTTTTTT. It translates to CASSPLRDNTGELFF.